The sequence of this T cell receptor (beta chain) was determined in a study of T-cell memory formation after mild COVID-19. On the study more broadly: TCR clusters mostly belonged to single donors.

From the 5' RACE reads, TCRdb called clonotypes with MiXCR, one entry per CDR3 protein. The sample comprises under 550,000 distinct CDR3 sequences, more than 15% of which are singletons, and around a fifth rests with the top ten. Germline V gene lookup returns CDR1 SQVTM and CDR2 ANQGSEA. V was shortened by 3 bases and J by 2 bases, with 7 bases between the two germline ends. The CDR3 consists of 12 residues. The clonotype was recovered from a man aged 18 to 29 who had mild COVID-19 (a few samples of this study predate the infection). Cell type and time point are not known. Sequencing was done on a sample of PBMCs or a T cell subset sorted from them (not recorded which). J is TRBJ1-2 and V is TRBV29-1; D perhaps matches TRBD1 (5 bases). CDR3 DNA sequence: TGCAGCGTTGATGACAGAAACTATGGCTACACCTTC. Its protein product is CSVDDRNYGYTF.